The present T cell receptor beta chain was sequenced within a study of CD8 T cells in Susac syndrome. General study results and limits: The study recognized that its TCR sequencing and HLA analysis covered a relatively small number of individuals.

The CDR3 totals 17 residues. Reverse transcription of roughly 0.45 to 1 ug RNA was performed with random hexamers. TCRdb re-called the immunoSEQ multiplex PCR reads with MiXCR, one entry per CDR3 protein. In the table there are some 300,000 distinct CDR3 sequences, 65% to 90% of which are singletons. As regards this clonotype: Antigen unknown.

The T cells that were sequenced for TCR beta were CD8+ and CD4+ cells from blood. The multiple sclerosis controls comprised treatment-naive patients whose relapsing-remitting disease was stable or active. Isolation of CD8+ and CD4+ T cells was performed negatively, whereas enrichment of TEMRA cells was done by FACS. The sequencing input was CD8+ T cells from PBMCs. This chain uses TRBV21-1 with TRBJ1-1; the D segment call TRBD1 is taken from the table without a DNA check. TRBV21-1 has pseudogene status. The origin of this receptor is a human donor with multiple sclerosis. DNA of the CDR3: TGTGCCAGCAGCCGACAGGGACCCACTCGGTTGAACACTGAAGCTTTCTTT. Translation gives CASSRQGPTRLNTEAFF.